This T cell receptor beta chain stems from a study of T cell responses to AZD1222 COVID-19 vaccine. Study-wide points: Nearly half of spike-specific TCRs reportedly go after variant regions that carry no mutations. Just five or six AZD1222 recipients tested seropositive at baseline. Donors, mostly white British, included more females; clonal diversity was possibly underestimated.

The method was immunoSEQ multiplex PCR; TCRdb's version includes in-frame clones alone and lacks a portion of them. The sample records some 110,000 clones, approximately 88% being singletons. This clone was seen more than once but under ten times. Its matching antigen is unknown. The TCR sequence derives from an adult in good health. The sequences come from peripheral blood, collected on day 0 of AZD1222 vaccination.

DNA for the CDR3: TGTGCCTCCGGAAGGGGGGGGTATGACACTGAAGCTTTCTTT. This codes for CASGRGGYDTEAFF. This sequence joins TRBV11-1 and TRBJ1-1, with a possible D match to TRBD1 (6 bases). The V gene lost 11 bases and the J gene lost 3 bases, with 19 bases spanning the gap. There are 14 residues in the CDR3. Germline V lookup: CDR1 SGHAT, CDR2 FQDESV (reference sequence).